This T cell receptor (beta chain) was retrieved from a study of siplizumab effects on memory and regulatory T cells. Overall study results and limits: In unstimulated cells, naive T cells appeared more diverse than memory T cells and seemed major alloresponse contributors. Mappable alloreactive CD4+ clones averaged 68.8% Treg-derived with siplizumab versus under 30% in controls. The drug siplizumab significantly decreased the alloreactive sequences that could be traced to unstimulated CD4+ memory cells.

A word on this clone: What it binds is not known.

The germline V gene encodes CDR1 SGHDN and CDR2 FVKESK. This CDR3 comprises 15 residues. The germline V and J ends were trimmed by 5 bases and 5 bases, with 18 bases remaining between them. The assay looked at 95,000 to 100,000 TCR templates in each sample. The table came from immunoSEQ multiplex PCR; TCRdb's copy has only in-frame clones and leaves some out. The table records fewer than 80,000 clones, approximately 93% of them present only once. The genes are TRBV14 and TRBJ2-5; unclear D gene. Sequences were obtained from CD8+ T cells sorted from blood. The clonotype was recovered from a human donor in good health. The DNA for the CDR3 is TGTGCCAGCAGCATTGGGGTTGCAGCGTGGGAGACCCAGTACTTC. It encodes CASSIGVAAWETQYF.